What follows are 27 T cell receptor beta chains derived from one specimen sequenced in a study of cytomegalovirus exposure and HLA in healthy donors. Use of 60 Vbeta and 13 Jbeta primers characterized the PCR. The repertoire was sequenced with immunoSEQ multiplex PCR; TCRdb's copy has only in-frame clones and lacks some. The sample gives 150,000 to 200,000 clones, 77% of which show up once; about 1.5% is in the top ten. The sample consisted of PBMCs. These receptors were obtained from a woman in her twenties or thirties in good health and CMV-seropositive.

The chain carries TRBV6-1 and TRBJ2-2; D ambiguous. V shed 5 bases and J shed 1 base, with 8 bases lying between them. Germline assignment: CDR1 MNHNS and CDR2 SASEGT. The CDR3 totals 14 residues. CDR3 nucleotides: TGTGCCAGCAGTCCCGTTCGGAACACCGGGGAGCTGTTTTTT. Residues: CASSPVRNTGELFF.

This clone was recorded only once. DNA for the CDR3: TGTGCCAGTAGTATAGTAGGCGGAGGAACCTACGAGCAGTACTTC. Its protein is CASSIVGGGTYEQYF. The rearrangement uses TRBV19 and TRBJ2-7; perhaps TRBD2 as D (5 bases). This CDR3 is built from 15 residues. Germline CDR1 LNHDA, CDR2 SQIVND (reference sequence). V lost 1 base and J lost 2, with 12 bases in between.

This clone has more than one count but fewer than ten. This rearrangement joins TRBV20-1 to TRBJ2-7; tentative D call: TRBD2 (5 bases). Germline V gene data show CDR1 as DFQATT and CDR2 as SNEGSKA (reference sequence). The CDR3 is 11 amino acids. The ends were cut back, 6 bases at V and 2 bases at J, with 8 bases in the middle. The DNA of the CDR3 is TGCAGTGCCAGGAGGACCTACGAGCAGTACTTC. Its translation: CSARRTYEQYF.

Here the CDR3 DNA reads TGTGCCAGCAGCCCCATGGGCCTCGACTATGGCTACACCTTC. This sequence encodes CASSPMGLDYGYTF. The chain employs TRBV9 and TRBJ1-2; no definite D call. Trimming stripped 4 bases from V and 3 bases from J, with 13 bases between. CDR1 SGDLS and CDR2 YYNGEE come from the germline V gene. CDR3 length equals 14 residues. Based on the CDR3 plus reference TRBV9 and TRBJ1-2, the full variable domain is DSGVTQTPKHLITATGQRVTLRCSPRSGDLSVYWYQQSLDQGLQFLIQYYNGEERAKGNILERFSAQQFPDLHSELNLSSLELGDSALYFCASSPMGLDYGYTFGSGTRLTVV.

CDR3 protein: CASSLDWSTDTQYF. The DNA for the CDR3 is TGTGCCAGCAGCTTGGACTGGAGCACAGATACGCAGTATTTT. The J gene is TRBJ2-3, the V gene TRBV11-1; TRBD2 might be the D (5 bases). The CDR3 is 14 amino acids. Germline V gene sequence: CDR1 SGHAT, CDR2 FQDESV (reference sequence). Trimming removed 3 bases from V and 0 bases from J, with 7 bases in between. Full variable domain (rest looked up from reference TRBV11-1 and TRBJ2-3): EAEVAQSPRYKITEKSQAVAFWCDPISGHATLYWYRQILGQGPELLVQFQDESVVDDSQLPKDRFSAERLKGVDSTLKIQPAELGDSAMYLCASSLDWSTDTQYFGPGTRLTVL.

This clone was seen more than once but under ten times. The chain recombines TRBV29-1 with TRBJ1-1; TRBD1 matches 10 bases. The germline V gene has CDR1 SQVTM and CDR2 ANQGSEA. The CDR3 consists of 16 residues. V lost 1 base, J lost 5 bases, and 10 bases stayed unmatched. The CDR3 coding sequence is TGCAGCGTTGAAGGACAGGGGGCAAGTGGGAGAACTGAAGCTTTCTTT. It codes for CSVEGQGASGRTEAFF.

This chain joins TRBV30 and TRBJ2-7, with unresolved D. Looked up from germline, CDR1 is GTSNPN and CDR2 is SVGIG (reference sequence). V was shortened by 2 bases and J by 3 bases, with 5 bases between the two germline ends. This CDR3 has 11 residues. CDR3 in amino acids: CAWSSYYEQYF. The CDR3 DNA is TGTGCCTGGAGTTCCTACTACGAGCAGTACTTC.

The chain links TRBV2 to TRBJ2-1, with a possible D match to TRBD1 (6 bases). Per germline, CDR1 SNHLY and CDR2 FYNNEI. V was pared by 5 bases and J by 9 bases, with 11 bases between. CDR3 length: 12 amino acids. The CDR3 bases are TGTGCCAGCAGTAAACTAGGGGGTGAGCAGTTCTTC. Its translation: CASSKLGGEQFF.

The chain has TRBV4-3 and TRBJ1-1; a weak D match, TRBD1 (5 bases). The germline V gene encodes CDR1 LGHNA and CDR2 YSLEER. The CDR3 spans 16 residues. V lost 0 bases and J 5 bases, leaving 16 bases between the germline ends. The CDR3 sequence: CASSQDPLWGKTEAFF. CDR3 DNA: TGCGCCAGCAGCCAAGATCCCCTGTGGGGCAAGACTGAAGCTTTCTTT.

This chain connects TRBV19 to TRBJ2-7, with D uncertain. Germline CDR1 LNHDA, CDR2 SQIVND (reference sequence). CDR3 length: 14 amino acids. The V gene lost 6 bases and the J gene lost 0 bases, with 12 bases spanning the gap. CDR3 coding DNA: TGTGCCAGTAGCTCCGATTTACTCTCCTACGAGCAGTACTTC. It codes for CASSSDLLSYEQYF.

The gene calls are TRBV29-1 and TRBJ2-3; no firm D call. V was cut by 7 bases and J by 0 bases, with 5 bases left in between. Germline V gene lookup returns CDR1 SQVTM and CDR2 ANQGSEA. This CDR3 has 11 amino acids. The CDR3 loop is CSDSSTDTQYF. The CDR3 DNA sequence: TGCAGCGACAGTAGCACAGATACGCAGTATTTT.

This sequence joins TRBV30 and TRBJ2-7; D unclear. The germline V gene has CDR1 GTSNPN and CDR2 SVGIG (reference sequence). CDR3 length: 11 residues. The V end lost 2 bases, the J end lost 7 bases, and 9 bases lay between the germline ends. CDR3 bases: TGTGCCTGGAGTTCCCGCAGGGAGCAGTACTTC. Its protein is CAWSSRREQYF.

V gene TRBV7-7 combines with J gene TRBJ2-7; D unclear. Trimming took off 2 bases at V and 2 bases at J, with 10 bases between the two ends. Germline assignment: CDR1 SSHAT and CDR2 FNYEAQ (reference sequence). This CDR3 has 14 amino acids. CDR3 amino acids: CASSLTPEAYEQYF. The CDR3, as DNA: TGTGCCAGCAGCTTAACACCAGAAGCCTACGAGCAGTACTTC. The whole variable domain, remainder taken from reference TRBV7-7 and TRBJ2-7, is GAGVSQSPRYKVTKRGQDVTLRCDPISSHATLYWYQQALGQGPEFLTYFNYEAQPDKSGLPSDRFSAERPEGSISTLTIQRTEQRDSAMYRCASSLTPEAYEQYFGPGTRLTVT.

This chain joins TRBV6-1 and TRBJ2-1; D call uncertain. The CDR3 length is 14 residues. Trimming took off 0 bases at V and 5 bases at J, with 8 bases between the two ends. From germline, CDR1 is MNHNS and CDR2 SASEGT. The CDR3 sequence: CASSEAYTNNEQFF. The CDR3 DNA reads as TGTGCCAGCAGTGAAGCTTACACTAACAATGAGCAGTTCTTC.

This clone has more than one count but fewer than ten. The gene calls are TRBV29-1 and TRBJ1-2; possible D gene TRBD1, 5 bases. Deletions cut 4 bases from V and 6 bases from J, with 12 bases between. CDR1 and CDR2 from the germline V gene are SQVTM and ANQGSEA. The CDR3 extends over 12 amino acids. The CDR3 sequence is CSVVRGVNGYTF. The DNA for the CDR3 is TGCAGCGTTGTTCGGGGGGTGAATGGCTACACCTTC.

The gene calls are TRBV5-6 and TRBJ2-1, with D possibly TRBD2 on 6 matching bases. Between the trimmed V and J ends, which lost 5 bases and 8 bases, there was a span of 14 bases. The germline gives CDR1 SGHDT, CDR2 YYEEEE. The CDR3 extends over 13 amino acids. The CDR3 loop is CASRETLADEQFF. CDR3 bases: TGTGCCAGCAGAGAAACACTAGCCGATGAGCAGTTCTTC.

The chain carries TRBV19 and TRBJ2-5, with a possible D match to TRBD1 (5 bases). Trimming left V 3 bases short and J 5 bases short, with 13 bases between. CDR3 size: 14 residues. CDR1 and CDR2 (germline): LNHDA, SQIVND (reference sequence). The CDR3: CASSIRAGPETQYF. DNA for the CDR3: TGTGCCAGTAGTATTAGGGCAGGGCCCGAGACCCAGTACTTC. Full variable domain (rest looked up from reference TRBV19 and TRBJ2-5): DGGITQSPKYLFRKEGQNVTLSCEQNLNHDAMYWYRQDPGQGLRLIYYSQIVNDFQKGDIAEGYSVSREKKESFPLTVTSAQKNPTAFYLCASSIRAGPETQYFGPGTRLLVL.

This clone was counted only a few times. The rearrangement joins TRBV6-5 to TRBJ1-1, with a tentative D call TRBD1 (6 bases). V was clipped by 5 bases and J by 5 bases, with 15 bases between them. The CDR3 consists of 14 residues. Germline assignment: CDR1 MNHEY and CDR2 SVGAGI. The CDR3 reads CASSPRGQGTEAFF. DNA for the CDR3: TGTGCCAGCAGTCCCAGGGGTCAGGGGACTGAAGCTTTCTTT.

The rearrangement uses TRBV5-1 and TRBJ2-7, with D possibly being TRBD1 (6 bases). The germline V gene has CDR1 SGHRS and CDR2 YFSETQ. Trimming took off 0 bases at V and 0 bases at J, with 13 bases between the two ends. There are 16 residues in the CDR3. CDR3 sequence (DNA): TGCGCCAGCAGCTTGGAAGGGGGTTTCTCCTCCTACGAGCAGTACTTC. It is translated as CASSLEGGFSSYEQYF.

This clone was seen a few times. DNA for the CDR3: TGCGCCAGCAGCTTGAGTTCGGCAGGGGATGGCTACACCTTC. Translation: CASSLSSAGDGYTF. The chain employs TRBV5-1 and TRBJ1-2, with D perhaps TRBD1 (6 bases). The length of the CDR3 is 14 residues. Trimming stripped 1 base from V and 6 bases from J, with 13 bases between. Germline CDR1 SGHRS, CDR2 YFSETQ.

The chain links TRBV13 to TRBJ1-1; 7 bases are shared with TRBD1. After removal of 3 bases from V and 1 base from J, the junction contained 11 bases not matched to a gene. This CDR3 is 17 amino acids long. Germline lookup yields CDR1 PRHDT and CDR2 FYEKMQ (reference sequence). The CDR3 loop is CASSLIRQGPWNTEAFF. The CDR3 bases are TGTGCCAGCAGCTTGATACGACAGGGTCCATGGAACACTGAAGCTTTCTTT.

The chain links TRBV7-2 to TRBJ2-7; D possibly corresponds to TRBD1 (5 bases). CDR3 length: 14 residues. From germline, CDR1 is SGHTA and CDR2 FQGNSA. V was pared by 3 bases and J by 3 bases, with 12 bases between. CDR3 loop: CASSLYGRDYEQYF. The CDR3 nucleotides are TGTGCCAGCAGCTTGTATGGCAGGGACTACGAGCAGTACTTC.

The gene calls are TRBV11-3 and TRBJ2-3; tentative D call: TRBD2 (5 bases). The germline V gene encodes CDR1 SGHNT and CDR2 YENEEA. V was pared by 0 bases and J by 1 base, with 11 bases between. CDR3 size: 16 residues. CDR3 DNA sequence: TGTGCCAGCAGCTTAGATCTGACTACCTGCACAGATACGCAGTATTTT. Protein: CASSLDLTTCTDTQYF.

This clone was counted between two and nine times. The rearrangement joins TRBV6-4 to TRBJ2-3; the match to TRBD1 covers 10 bases. There are 16 residues in the CDR3. In germline, CDR1 is MRHNA, CDR2 SNTAGT. With V trimmed by 4 bases and J by 4 bases, 8 bases remained unmatched. The CDR3 coding sequence is TGTGCCAGCAGTGGCTCTTACGGGACAGGGGCAGATACGCAGTATTTT. Protein sequence: CASSGSYGTGADTQYF.

The V call is TRBV19, the J call TRBJ1-2; D is perhaps TRBD1 (6 bases). The CDR3 runs to 14 residues. Germline CDR1 reads LNHDA; CDR2 reads SQIVND (reference sequence). Trimming stripped 5 bases from V and 4 bases from J, with 14 bases between. CDR3 nucleotides: TGTGCCAGTAGTCTCAGGGGCAGGAGCTATGGCTACACCTTC. It specifies CASSLRGRSYGYTF. The full variable domain, completed using reference TRBV19 and TRBJ1-2, is DGGITQSPKYLFRKEGQNVTLSCEQNLNHDAMYWYRQDPGQGLRLIYYSQIVNDFQKGDIAEGYSVSREKKESFPLTVTSAQKNPTAFYLCASSLRGRSYGYTFGSGTRLTVV.

The chain recombines TRBV5-1 with TRBJ2-7; 7 bases are shared with TRBD2. Trimming cost V 2 bases and J 3 bases; bases outside gene matches: 5. Per germline, CDR1 SGHRS and CDR2 YFSETQ. The CDR3 is made up of 14 amino acids. The CDR3 bases are TGCGCCAGCAGCTTTGGACTAGGGGTCTACGAGCAGTACTTC. Translation: CASSFGLGVYEQYF.

The chain is built from TRBV7-9 and TRBJ2-7; 12 bases agree with TRBD2. V lost 7 bases and J lost 3; bases outside the gene matches: 7. Germline CDR1 reads SEHNR; CDR2 reads FQNEAQ (reference sequence). The CDR3 totals 15 residues. CDR3 sequence reads: CASTPGLAGNYEQYF. For the CDR3, the DNA is TGTGCCAGCACCCCGGGACTAGCGGGTAACTACGAGCAGTACTTC.